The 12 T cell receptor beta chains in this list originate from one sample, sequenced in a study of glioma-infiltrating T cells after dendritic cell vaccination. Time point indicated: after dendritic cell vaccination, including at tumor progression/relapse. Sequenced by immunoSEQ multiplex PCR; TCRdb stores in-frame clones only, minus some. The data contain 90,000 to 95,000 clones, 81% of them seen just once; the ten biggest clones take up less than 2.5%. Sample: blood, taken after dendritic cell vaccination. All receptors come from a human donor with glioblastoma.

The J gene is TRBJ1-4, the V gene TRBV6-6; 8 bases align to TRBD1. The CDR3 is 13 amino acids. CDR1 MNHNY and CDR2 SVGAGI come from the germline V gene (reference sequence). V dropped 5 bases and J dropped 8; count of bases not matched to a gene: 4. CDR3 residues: CASSSRDREKLFF. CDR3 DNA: TGTGCCAGCAGTAGCCGGGACAGGGAAAAACTGTTTTTT.

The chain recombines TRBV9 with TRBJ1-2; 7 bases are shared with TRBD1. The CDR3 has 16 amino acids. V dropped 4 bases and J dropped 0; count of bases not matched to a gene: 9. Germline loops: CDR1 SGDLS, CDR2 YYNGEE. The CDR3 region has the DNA TGTGCCAGCAGCCCCCAGGACAGGTTGGCTAACTATGGCTACACCTTC. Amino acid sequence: CASSPQDRLANYGYTF.

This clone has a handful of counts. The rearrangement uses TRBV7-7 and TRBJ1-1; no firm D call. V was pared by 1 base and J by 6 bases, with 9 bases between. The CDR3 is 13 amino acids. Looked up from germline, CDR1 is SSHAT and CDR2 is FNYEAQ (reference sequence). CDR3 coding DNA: TGTGCCAGCAGCTTAGATCGCGGGTCTGAAGCTTTCTTT. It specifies CASSLDRGSEAFF.

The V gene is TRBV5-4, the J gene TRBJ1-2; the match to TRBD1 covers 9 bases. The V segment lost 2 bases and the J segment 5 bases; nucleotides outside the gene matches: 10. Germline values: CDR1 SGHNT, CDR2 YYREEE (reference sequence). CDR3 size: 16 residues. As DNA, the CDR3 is TGTGCCAGCAGCTTAATTTTATCAGGGACAGGGTATGGCTACACCTTC. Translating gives CASSLILSGTGYGYTF.

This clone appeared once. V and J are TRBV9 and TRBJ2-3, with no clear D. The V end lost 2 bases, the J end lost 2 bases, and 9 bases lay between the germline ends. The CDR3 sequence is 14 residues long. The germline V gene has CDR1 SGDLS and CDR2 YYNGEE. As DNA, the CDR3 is TGTGCCAGCAGCGTGAGGCATATCACAGATACGCAGTATTTT. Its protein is CASSVRHITDTQYF. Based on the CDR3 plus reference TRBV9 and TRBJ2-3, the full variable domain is DSGVTQTPKHLITATGQRVTLRCSPRSGDLSVYWYQQSLDQGLQFLIQYYNGEERAKGNILERFSAQQFPDLHSELNLSSLELGDSALYFCASSVRHITDTQYFGPGTRLTVL.

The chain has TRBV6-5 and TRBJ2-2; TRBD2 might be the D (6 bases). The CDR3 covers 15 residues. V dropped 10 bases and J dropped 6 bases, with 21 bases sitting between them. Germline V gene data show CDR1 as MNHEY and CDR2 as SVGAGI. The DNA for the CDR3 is TGTGCCACTCTAACCCGGGGGATTGGGTCCGGGGAGCTGTTTTTT. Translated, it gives CATLTRGIGSGELFF.

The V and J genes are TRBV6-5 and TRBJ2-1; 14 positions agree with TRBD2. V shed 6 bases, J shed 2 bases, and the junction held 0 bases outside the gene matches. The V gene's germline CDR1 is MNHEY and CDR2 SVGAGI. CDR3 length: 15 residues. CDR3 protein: CASRGLAGAYNEQFF. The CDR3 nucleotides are TGTGCCAGCAGGGGACTAGCGGGAGCCTACAATGAGCAGTTCTTC.

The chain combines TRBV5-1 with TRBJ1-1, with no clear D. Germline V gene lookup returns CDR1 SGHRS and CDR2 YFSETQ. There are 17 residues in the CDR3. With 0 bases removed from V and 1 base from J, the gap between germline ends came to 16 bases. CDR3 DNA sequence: TGCGCCAGCAGCTTGGGCAAGTGGCGGGCGGCGAACACTGAAGCTTTCTTT. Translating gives CASSLGKWRAANTEAFF. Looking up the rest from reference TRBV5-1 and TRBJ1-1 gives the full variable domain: KAGVTQTPRYLIKTRGQQVTLSCSPISGHRSVSWYQQTPGQGLQFLFEYFSETQRNKGNFPGRFSGRQFSNSRSEMNVSTLELGDSALYLCASSLGKWRAANTEAFFGQGTRLTVV.

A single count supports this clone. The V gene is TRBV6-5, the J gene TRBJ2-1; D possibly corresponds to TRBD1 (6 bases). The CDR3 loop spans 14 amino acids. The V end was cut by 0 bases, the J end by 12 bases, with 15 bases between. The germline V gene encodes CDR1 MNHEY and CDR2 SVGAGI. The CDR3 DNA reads TGTGCCAGCAGTTACTCCTCCAGGGTAGGGGGGCAGTTCTTC. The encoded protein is CASSYSSRVGGQFF.

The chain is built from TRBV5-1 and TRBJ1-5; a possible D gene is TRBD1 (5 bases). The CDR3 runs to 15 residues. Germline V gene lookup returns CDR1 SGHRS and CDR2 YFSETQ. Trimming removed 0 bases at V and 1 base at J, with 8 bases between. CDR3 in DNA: TGCGCCAGCAGCTTGGGTGACAGAAGCAATCAGCCCCAGCATTTT. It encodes CASSLGDRSNQPQHF.

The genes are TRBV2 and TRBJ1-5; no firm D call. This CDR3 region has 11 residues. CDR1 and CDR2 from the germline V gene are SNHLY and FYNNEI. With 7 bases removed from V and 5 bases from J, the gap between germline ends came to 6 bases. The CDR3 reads CASKRDQPQHF. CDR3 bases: TGTGCCAGCAAGAGGGATCAGCCCCAGCATTTT. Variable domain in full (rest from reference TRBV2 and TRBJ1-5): EPEVTQTPSHQVTQMGQEVILRCVPISNHLYFYWYRQILGQKVEFLVSFYNNEISEKSEIFDDQFSVERPDGSNFTLKIRSTKLEDSAMYFCASKRDQPQHFGDGTRLSIL.

CDR3 region: CASSEWKGGAYGYTF. The CDR3 DNA sequence: TGTGCCAGCAGTGAATGGAAAGGGGGAGCGTATGGCTACACCTTC. V is TRBV6-1 and J is TRBJ1-2; D might be TRBD1 (6 bases). V lost 2 bases to trimming and J lost 5 bases, with 15 bases between them. Per germline, CDR1 MNHNS and CDR2 SASEGT. CDR3 length: 15 residues.